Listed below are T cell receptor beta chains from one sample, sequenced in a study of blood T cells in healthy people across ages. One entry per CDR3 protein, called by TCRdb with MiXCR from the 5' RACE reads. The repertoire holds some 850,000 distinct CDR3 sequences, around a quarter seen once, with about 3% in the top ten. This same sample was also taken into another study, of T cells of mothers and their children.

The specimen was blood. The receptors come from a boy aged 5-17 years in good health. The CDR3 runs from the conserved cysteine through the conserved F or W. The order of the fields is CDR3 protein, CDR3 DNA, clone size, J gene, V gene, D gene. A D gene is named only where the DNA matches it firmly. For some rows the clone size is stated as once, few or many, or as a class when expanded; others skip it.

CDR3aa: CSVPSPSYEQYF
CDR3nt: TGCAGCGTTCCAAGCCCTTCCTACGAGCAGTACTTC
abundance: .
j_gene: TRBJ2-7
v_gene: TRBV29-1
d_gene: .

CDR3aa: CASSQDRRDPLYNEQFF
CDR3nt: TGTGCCAGCAGCCAAGATAGGAGGGACCCCTTATACAATGAGCAGTTCTTC
abundance: .
j_gene: TRBJ2-1
v_gene: TRBV14
d_gene: .

CDR3aa: CSVLYGELFF
CDR3nt: TGCAGCGTCCTCTACGGGGAGCTGTTTTTT
abundance: .
j_gene: TRBJ2-2
v_gene: TRBV29-1
d_gene: .

CDR3aa: CASPPLRYSYLSYEQHF
CDR3nt: TGTGCCAGCCCTCCGCTTCGGTACAGCTATCTATCCTACGAGCAGCACTTC
abundance: few
j_gene: TRBJ2-7
v_gene: TRBV6-1
d_gene: .

CDR3aa: CASSLADSPYQETQYF
CDR3nt: TGCGCCAGCAGCTTGGCCGACAGTCCGTACCAAGAGACCCAGTACTTC
abundance: .
j_gene: TRBJ2-5
v_gene: TRBV5-1
d_gene: .

CDR3aa: CASSALLAGGPETQYF
CDR3nt: TGCGCCAGCAGCGCCCTCTTGGCGGGGGGGCCCGAGACCCAGTACTTC
abundance: .
j_gene: TRBJ2-5
v_gene: TRBV5-1
d_gene: TRBD2

CDR3aa: CSVETGGYGYTF
CDR3nt: TGCAGCGTTGAAACAGGGGGCTATGGCTACACCTTC
abundance: .
j_gene: TRBJ1-2
v_gene: TRBV29-1
d_gene: TRBD1

CDR3aa: CASSENRLNTGELFF
CDR3nt: TGTGCCAGCAGTGAGAACAGACTGAACACCGGGGAGCTGTTTTTT
abundance: .
j_gene: TRBJ2-2
v_gene: TRBV2
d_gene: .

CDR3aa: CASSYRTQETQYF
CDR3nt: TGTGCCAGCAGCTACAGAACCCAAGAGACCCAGTACTTC
abundance: .
j_gene: TRBJ2-5
v_gene: TRBV7-2
d_gene: .

CDR3aa: CSASVLPNTEAFF
CDR3nt: TGCAGTGCTAGCGTACTACCTAACACTGAAGCTTTCTTT
abundance: .
j_gene: TRBJ1-1
v_gene: TRBV20-1
d_gene: .

CDR3aa: CASSYSGGGGVYEQYF
CDR3nt: TGTGCCAGCAGTTACTCGGGCGGCGGGGGGGTGTACGAGCAGTACTTC
abundance: .
j_gene: TRBJ2-7
v_gene: TRBV6-5
d_gene: TRBD2

CDR3aa: CSARDWQAGSGNTIYF
CDR3nt: TGCAGTGCTAGAGATTGGCAGGCGGGCTCTGGAAACACCATATATTTT
abundance: .
j_gene: TRBJ1-3
v_gene: TRBV20-1
d_gene: .

CDR3aa: CAISQQDQETQYF
CDR3nt: TGTGCCATCAGCCAACAGGACCAAGAGACCCAGTACTTC
abundance: .
j_gene: TRBJ2-5
v_gene: TRBV10-3
d_gene: .

CDR3aa: CSVWDSYTEAFF
CDR3nt: TGCAGCGTTTGGGACAGCTACACTGAAGCTTTCTTT
abundance: many
j_gene: TRBJ1-1
v_gene: TRBV29-1
d_gene: TRBD1

CDR3aa: CASSPRVSPYNEQFF
CDR3nt: TGTGCCAGCAGCCCGCGGGTCTCTCCTTACAATGAGCAGTTCTTC
abundance: .
j_gene: TRBJ2-1
v_gene: TRBV5-6
d_gene: .

CDR3aa: CASSLNQPGTGELFF
CDR3nt: TGCGCCAGCAGCTTGAACCAGCCAGGCACCGGGGAGCTGTTTTTT
abundance: few
j_gene: TRBJ2-2
v_gene: TRBV5-1
d_gene: .

CDR3aa: CSARDLGQGSTEAFF
CDR3nt: TGCAGTGCTAGAGATCTCGGGCAGGGAAGCACTGAAGCTTTCTTT
abundance: few
j_gene: TRBJ1-1
v_gene: TRBV20-1
d_gene: .

CDR3aa: CASSFLGTQPQHF
CDR3nt: TGCGCCAGCAGCTTTTTGGGAACTCAGCCCCAGCATTTT
abundance: .
j_gene: TRBJ1-5
v_gene: TRBV5-1
d_gene: .

CDR3aa: CSARVGRPYGYTF
CDR3nt: TGCAGTGCTAGAGTAGGGCGGCCCTATGGCTACACCTTC
abundance: .
j_gene: TRBJ1-2
v_gene: TRBV20-1
d_gene: .

CDR3aa: CASRRTGTLGEQYF
CDR3nt: TGTGCCAGCAGGCGGACAGGGACCCTAGGAGAGCAGTACTTC
abundance: few
j_gene: TRBJ2-5
v_gene: TRBV27
d_gene: TRBD1

CDR3aa: CATSRDGVTDTQYF
CDR3nt: TGTGCCACCAGCAGAGATGGAGTGACAGATACGCAGTATTTT
abundance: .
j_gene: TRBJ2-3
v_gene: TRBV15
d_gene: .

CDR3aa: CASSYSAEPGNQPQHF
CDR3nt: TGTGCCAGCAGTTACTCGGCGGAACCGGGTAATCAGCCCCAGCATTTT
abundance: .
j_gene: TRBJ1-5
v_gene: TRBV6-5
d_gene: .

CDR3aa: CASSKDREADIQYF
CDR3nt: TGTGCCAGCAGTAAGGACAGGGAGGCGGACATTCAGTACTTC
abundance: .
j_gene: TRBJ2-4
v_gene: TRBV27
d_gene: TRBD1

CDR3aa: CASSEGAGGFSYNEQFF
CDR3nt: TGTGCCAGCAGTGAAGGAGCGGGGGGTTTCTCCTACAATGAGCAGTTCTTC
abundance: few
j_gene: TRBJ2-1
v_gene: TRBV25-1
d_gene: TRBD2

CDR3aa: CASSLGGQASYEQYF
CDR3nt: TGCGCCAGCAGCTTGGGGGGACAGGCCTCCTACGAGCAGTACTTC
abundance: .
j_gene: TRBJ2-7
v_gene: TRBV5-1
d_gene: TRBD1

CDR3aa: CASSLMSGNEQFF
CDR3nt: TGTGCCAGCAGCTTAATGTCCGGCAATGAGCAGTTCTTC
abundance: few
j_gene: TRBJ2-1
v_gene: TRBV7-3
d_gene: .

CDR3aa: CASSEARRSSVNEKLFF
CDR3nt: TGTGCCAGCAGTGAAGCGAGACGAAGCTCCGTTAATGAAAAACTGTTTTTT
abundance: few
j_gene: TRBJ1-4
v_gene: TRBV6-1
d_gene: .

CDR3aa: CASSQGTRERGQFF
CDR3nt: TGTGCCAGCAGCCAAGGGACAAGGGAAAGGGGGCAGTTCTTC
abundance: .
j_gene: TRBJ2-1
v_gene: TRBV3-1
d_gene: .

CDR3aa: CASRRDPLTGETQYF
CDR3nt: TGCGCCAGCAGACGGGACCCATTGACGGGTGAGACCCAGTACTTC
abundance: few
j_gene: TRBJ2-5
v_gene: TRBV5-1
d_gene: .

CDR3aa: CASRLATGSGNTIYF
CDR3nt: TGTGCCAGCAGATTAGCGACGGGCTCTGGAAACACCATATATTTT
abundance: .
j_gene: TRBJ1-3
v_gene: TRBV7-2
d_gene: .

CDR3aa: CASSLGGTEIYNEQFF
CDR3nt: TGCGCCAGCAGCTTGGGGGGGACAGAGATATACAATGAGCAGTTCTTC
abundance: few
j_gene: TRBJ2-1
v_gene: TRBV5-1
d_gene: TRBD1

CDR3aa: CASSAGRYGYTF
CDR3nt: TGTGCCAGCAGTGCGGGACGCTATGGCTACACCTTC
abundance: few
j_gene: TRBJ1-2
v_gene: TRBV12-3/TRBV12-4
d_gene: .

CDR3aa: CASSLGAYSGANVLTF
CDR3nt: TGTGCCAGCAGCTTAGGAGCCTACTCTGGGGCCAACGTCCTGACTTTC
abundance: .
j_gene: TRBJ2-6
v_gene: TRBV7-2
d_gene: .

CDR3aa: CASRNSRRLEQFF
CDR3nt: TGTGCCAGTAGGAACAGCCGGAGGCTTGAGCAGTTCTTC
abundance: .
j_gene: TRBJ2-1
v_gene: TRBV19
d_gene: .

CDR3aa: CSVDKKTYEQYF
CDR3nt: TGCAGCGTTGACAAAAAAACCTACGAGCAGTACTTC
abundance: .
j_gene: TRBJ2-7
v_gene: TRBV29-1
d_gene: .

CDR3aa: CASSEAMVSGYTF
CDR3nt: TGTGCCAGCAGTGAAGCGATGGTTTCTGGCTACACCTTC
abundance: .
j_gene: TRBJ1-2
v_gene: TRBV2
d_gene: .

CDR3aa: CAWSVRAGELYNEQFF
CDR3nt: TGTGCCTGGAGTGTACGCGCGGGGGAACTCTACAATGAGCAGTTCTTC
abundance: few
j_gene: TRBJ2-1
v_gene: TRBV30
d_gene: TRBD2

CDR3aa: CASSQVTSGEETQYF
CDR3nt: TGCGCCAGCAGCCAAGTGACTAGCGGTGAAGAGACCCAGTACTTC
abundance: many
j_gene: TRBJ2-5
v_gene: TRBV4-1
d_gene: TRBD2

CDR3aa: CASSRMTGSDEQYF
CDR3nt: TGTGCCAGCAGCCGTATGACAGGGTCCGACGAGCAGTACTTC
abundance: .
j_gene: TRBJ2-7
v_gene: TRBV7-9
d_gene: TRBD1

CDR3aa: CASREQGAYEKLFF
CDR3nt: TGTGCCAGCAGGGAACAGGGGGCGTATGAAAAACTGTTTTTT
abundance: few
j_gene: TRBJ1-4
v_gene: TRBV2
d_gene: TRBD1

CDR3aa: CASSQAGHRSYNEQFF
CDR3nt: TGCGCCAGCAGCCAAGCAGGCCACCGCTCCTACAATGAGCAGTTCTTC
abundance: .
j_gene: TRBJ2-1
v_gene: TRBV4-1
d_gene: .

CDR3aa: CSARALAASRGETQYF
CDR3nt: TGCAGTGCTAGAGCACTAGCGGCTAGCAGGGGGGAGACCCAGTACTTC
abundance: .
j_gene: TRBJ2-5
v_gene: TRBV20-1
d_gene: .

CDR3aa: CASSLAPGGAEKLFF
CDR3nt: TGCGCCAGCAGCTTGGCCCCAGGGGGAGCTGAAAAACTGTTTTTT
abundance: .
j_gene: TRBJ1-4
v_gene: TRBV5-1
d_gene: TRBD1

CDR3aa: CASSADRGSGDTQYF
CDR3nt: TGTGCCAGCAGCGCCGACAGGGGGTCCGGAGATACGCAGTATTTT
abundance: few
j_gene: TRBJ2-3
v_gene: TRBV9
d_gene: TRBD1

CDR3aa: CAWSTKGLVTEAFF
CDR3nt: TGTGCCTGGAGTACAAAGGGCTTGGTAACTGAAGCTTTCTTT
abundance: few
j_gene: TRBJ1-1
v_gene: TRBV30
d_gene: .